The T cell receptor (beta chain) described here comes from a study of blood T cells in healthy people across ages. Through a sample-barcoded 5' primer and a J-beta primer mix, a second PCR was run for roughly 6 to 12 cycles. Researchers report that each sample yielded at least 3 million CDR3-containing paired-end reads. TCRdb itself ran the 5' RACE reads through MiXCR, one entry per CDR3 protein. The data show fewer than 1.5 million distinct CDR3 sequences, roughly 40% seen once. The source is a young woman in good health. The sequencing input was blood.

The DNA for the CDR3 is TGTGCCAGCGGAAGGAGGGGGGCTGGGAACACTGAAGCTTTCTTT. Its translation is CASGRRGAGNTEAFF. The V call is TRBV28, the J call TRBJ1-1; possible D gene TRBD1, 6 bases. The CDR3 extends over 15 amino acids. Germline CDR1 reads MDHEN; CDR2 reads SYDVKM. Between the trimmed V and J ends, which lost 8 bases and 1 base, there was a span of 17 bases.